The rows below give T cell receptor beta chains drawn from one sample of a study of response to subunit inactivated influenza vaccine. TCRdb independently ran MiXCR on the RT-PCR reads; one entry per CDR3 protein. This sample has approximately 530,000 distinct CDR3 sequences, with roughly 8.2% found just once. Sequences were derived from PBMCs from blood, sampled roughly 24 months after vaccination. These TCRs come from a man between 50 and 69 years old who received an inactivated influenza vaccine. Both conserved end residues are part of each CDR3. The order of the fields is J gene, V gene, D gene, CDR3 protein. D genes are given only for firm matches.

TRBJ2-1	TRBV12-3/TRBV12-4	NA	CASSQGTGTSSYNEQFF
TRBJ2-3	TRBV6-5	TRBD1	CASSSTGTGTDTQYF
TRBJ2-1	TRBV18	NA	CASSPQTGDNEQFF
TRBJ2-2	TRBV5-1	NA	CASSAGLSRPGELFF
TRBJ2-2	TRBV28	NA	CASSLGRGSNTGELFF
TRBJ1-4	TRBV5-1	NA	CASSGSTGSNEKLFF
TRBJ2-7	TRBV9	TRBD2	CASSVGGTSFYEQYF
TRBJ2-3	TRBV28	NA	CASRTRITDTQYF
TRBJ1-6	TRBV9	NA	CASSVVGENSPLHF
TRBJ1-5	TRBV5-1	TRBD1	CASSPQGIQDNQPQHF
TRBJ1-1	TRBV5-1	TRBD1	CASSLDRGGTTEAFF
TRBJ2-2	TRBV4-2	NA	CASSQARGGELFF
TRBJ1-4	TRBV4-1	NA	CASSQGWRDEKLFF
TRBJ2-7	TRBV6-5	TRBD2	CASSTSGRGDYEQYF
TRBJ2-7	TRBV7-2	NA	CASSLPPSEQYF